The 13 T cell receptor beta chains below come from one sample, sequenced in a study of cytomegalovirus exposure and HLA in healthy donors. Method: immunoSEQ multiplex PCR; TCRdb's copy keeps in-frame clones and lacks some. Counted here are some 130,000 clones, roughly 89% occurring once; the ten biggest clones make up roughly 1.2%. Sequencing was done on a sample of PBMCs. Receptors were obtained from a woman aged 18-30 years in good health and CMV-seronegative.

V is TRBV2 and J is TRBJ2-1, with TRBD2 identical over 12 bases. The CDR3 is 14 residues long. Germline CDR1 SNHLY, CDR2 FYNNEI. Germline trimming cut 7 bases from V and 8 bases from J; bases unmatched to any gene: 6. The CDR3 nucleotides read TGTGCCAGCAACCTAGCGGGGGGGCTCGATGAGCAGTTCTTC. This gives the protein CASNLAGGLDEQFF.

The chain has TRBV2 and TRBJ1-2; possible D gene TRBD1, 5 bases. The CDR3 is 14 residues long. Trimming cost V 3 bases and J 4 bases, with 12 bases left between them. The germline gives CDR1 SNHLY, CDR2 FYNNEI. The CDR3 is CASSDRGRSYGYTF. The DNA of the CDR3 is TGTGCCAGCAGTGATCGGGGGAGGAGCTATGGCTACACCTTC.

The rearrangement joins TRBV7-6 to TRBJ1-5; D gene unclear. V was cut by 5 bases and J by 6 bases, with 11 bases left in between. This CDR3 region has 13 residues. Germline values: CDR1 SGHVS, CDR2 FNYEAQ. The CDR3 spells CASSPSRGQPQHF. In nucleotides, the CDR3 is TGTGCCAGCAGCCCCAGTCGGGGTCAGCCCCAGCATTTT. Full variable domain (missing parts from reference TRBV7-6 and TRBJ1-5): GAGVSQSPRYKVTKRGQDVALRCDPISGHVSLYWYRQALGQGPEFLTYFNYEAQQDKSGLPNDRFSAERPEGSISTLTIQRTEQRDSAMYRCASSPSRGQPQHFGDGTRLSIL.

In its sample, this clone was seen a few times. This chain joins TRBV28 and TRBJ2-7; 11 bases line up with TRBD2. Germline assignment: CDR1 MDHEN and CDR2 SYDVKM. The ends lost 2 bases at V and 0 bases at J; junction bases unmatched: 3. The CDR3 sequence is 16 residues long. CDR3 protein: CASSLGGTSGSYEQYF. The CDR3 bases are TGTGCCAGCAGTTTAGGAGGGACTAGCGGCTCCTACGAGCAGTACTTC.

The CDR3 loop is CASSSNQGTNTEAFF. The CDR3 coding sequence is TGTGCCAGCAGCTCAAATCAGGGGACGAACACTGAAGCTTTCTTT. V usage is TRBV7-9 and J usage is TRBJ1-1; D might be TRBD1 (6 bases). The CDR3 loop spans 15 amino acids. Germline values: CDR1 SEHNR, CDR2 FQNEAQ (reference sequence). Trimming pared 4 bases from V and 1 base from J, leaving 13 bases between.

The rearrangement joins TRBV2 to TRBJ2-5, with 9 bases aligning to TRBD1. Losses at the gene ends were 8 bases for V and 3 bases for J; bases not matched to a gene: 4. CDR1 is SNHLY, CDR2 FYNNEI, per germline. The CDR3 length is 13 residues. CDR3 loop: CASVRDREETQYF. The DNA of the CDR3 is TGTGCCAGCGTCCGGGACAGGGAAGAGACCCAGTACTTC.

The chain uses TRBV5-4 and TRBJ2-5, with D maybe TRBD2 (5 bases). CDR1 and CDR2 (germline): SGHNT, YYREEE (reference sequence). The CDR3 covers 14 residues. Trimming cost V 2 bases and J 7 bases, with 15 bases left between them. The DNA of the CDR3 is TGTGCCAGCAGCTTTTCGGGGTCCTTGGGGACCCAGTACTTC. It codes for CASSFSGSLGTQYF.

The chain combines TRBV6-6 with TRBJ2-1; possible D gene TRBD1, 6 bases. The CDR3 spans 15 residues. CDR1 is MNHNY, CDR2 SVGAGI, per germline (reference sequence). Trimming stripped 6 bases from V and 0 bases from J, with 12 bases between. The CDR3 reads CASRPTGSSYNEQFF. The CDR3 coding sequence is TGTGCCAGCAGGCCTACAGGGAGCTCCTACAATGAGCAGTTCTTC.

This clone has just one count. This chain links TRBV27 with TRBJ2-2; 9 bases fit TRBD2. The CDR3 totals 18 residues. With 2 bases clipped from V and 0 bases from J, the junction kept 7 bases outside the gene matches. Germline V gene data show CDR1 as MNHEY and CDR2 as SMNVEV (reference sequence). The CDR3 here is CASSLMATSGSNTGELFF. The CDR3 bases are TGTGCCAGCAGTTTAATGGCGACTAGCGGATCGAACACCGGGGAGCTGTTTTTT.

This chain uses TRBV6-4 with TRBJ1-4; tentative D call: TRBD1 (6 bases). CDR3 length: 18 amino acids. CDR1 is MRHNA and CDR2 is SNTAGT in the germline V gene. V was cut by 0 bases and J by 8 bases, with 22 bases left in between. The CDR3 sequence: CASSDSNGLRGLGEKLFF. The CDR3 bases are TGTGCCAGCAGTGACTCCAATGGGTTGCGGGGGCTGGGAGAAAAACTGTTTTTT.

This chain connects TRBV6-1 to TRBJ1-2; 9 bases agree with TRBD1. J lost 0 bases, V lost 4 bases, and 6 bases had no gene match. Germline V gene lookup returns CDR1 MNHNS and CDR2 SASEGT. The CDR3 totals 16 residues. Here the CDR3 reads CASSGGQGRANYGYTF. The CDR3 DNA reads TGTGCCAGCAGTGGGGGACAGGGAAGAGCTAACTATGGCTACACCTTC.

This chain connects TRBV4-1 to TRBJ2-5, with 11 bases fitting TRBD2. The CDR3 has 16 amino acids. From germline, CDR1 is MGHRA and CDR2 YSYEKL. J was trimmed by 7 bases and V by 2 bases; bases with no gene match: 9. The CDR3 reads CASSQNSGGAFGTQYF. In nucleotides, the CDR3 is TGCGCCAGCAGCCAAAATAGCGGGGGGGCTTTCGGGACCCAGTACTTC.

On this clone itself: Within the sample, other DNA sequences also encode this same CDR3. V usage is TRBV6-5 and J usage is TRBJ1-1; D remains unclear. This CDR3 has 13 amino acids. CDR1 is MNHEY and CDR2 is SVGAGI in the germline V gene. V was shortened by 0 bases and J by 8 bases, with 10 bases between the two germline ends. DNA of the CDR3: TGTGCCAGCAGTTACTCGCGGGCTACCGAAGCTTTCTTT. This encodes CASSYSRATEAFF.